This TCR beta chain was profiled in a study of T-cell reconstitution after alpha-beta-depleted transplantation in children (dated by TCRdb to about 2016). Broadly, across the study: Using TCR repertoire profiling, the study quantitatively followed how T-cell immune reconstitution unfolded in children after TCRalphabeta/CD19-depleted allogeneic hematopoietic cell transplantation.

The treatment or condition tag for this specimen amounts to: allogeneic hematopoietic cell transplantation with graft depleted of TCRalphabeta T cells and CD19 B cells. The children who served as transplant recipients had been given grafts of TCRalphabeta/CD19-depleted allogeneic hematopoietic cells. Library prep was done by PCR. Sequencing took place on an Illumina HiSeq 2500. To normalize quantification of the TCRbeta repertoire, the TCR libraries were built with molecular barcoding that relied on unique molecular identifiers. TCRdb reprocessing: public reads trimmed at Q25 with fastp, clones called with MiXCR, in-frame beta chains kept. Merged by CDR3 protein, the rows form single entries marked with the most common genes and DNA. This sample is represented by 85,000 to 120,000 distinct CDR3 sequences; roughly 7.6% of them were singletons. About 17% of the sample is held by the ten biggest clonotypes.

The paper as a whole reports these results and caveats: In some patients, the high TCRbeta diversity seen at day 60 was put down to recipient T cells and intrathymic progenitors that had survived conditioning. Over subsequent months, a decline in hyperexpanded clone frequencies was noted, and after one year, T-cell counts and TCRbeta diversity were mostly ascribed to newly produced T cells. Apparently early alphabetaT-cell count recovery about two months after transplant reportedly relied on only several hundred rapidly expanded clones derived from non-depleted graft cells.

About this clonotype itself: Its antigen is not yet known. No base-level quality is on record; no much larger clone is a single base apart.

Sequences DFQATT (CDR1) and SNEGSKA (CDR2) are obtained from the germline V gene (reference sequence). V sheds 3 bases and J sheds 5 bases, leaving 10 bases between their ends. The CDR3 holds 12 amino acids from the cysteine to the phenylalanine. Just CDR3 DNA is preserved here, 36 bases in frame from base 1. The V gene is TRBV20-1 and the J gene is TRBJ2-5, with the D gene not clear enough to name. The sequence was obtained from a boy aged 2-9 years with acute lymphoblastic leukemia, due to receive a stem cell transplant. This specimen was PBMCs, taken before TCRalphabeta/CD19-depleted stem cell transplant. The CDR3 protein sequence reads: CSARPSGETQYF. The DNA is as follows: TGCAGTGCTAGGCCCTCGGGTGAGACCCAGTACTTC.